Following are 19 T cell receptor beta chains from one sample sequenced in a study of molecular identifiers for immune sequencing clone quantification. TCRdb independently ran MiXCR on the PCR reads; one entry per CDR3 protein. The sample includes just under 65,000 distinct CDR3 sequences, under 20% of them seen just once. Sequencing was performed on naive CD8+ T cells from blood, with Jurkat cell RNA spiked in. Subset meaning: FACS-sorted CD8+CD4-CCR7+CD45RA+ naive T cells. The receptors shown here come from a human donor in good health. Some libraries in this study had Jurkat cell RNA spiked in.

Points on this clonotype: A much more abundant neighbour one base away suggests this may be a read error. The J gene is TRBJ1-1, the V gene TRBV30, with D unresolved. This CDR3 contains 12 residues. V shed 4 bases and J shed 1 base, with 7 bases lying between them. Germline CDR1 is GTSNPN and CDR2 is SVGIG (reference sequence). CDR3 coding DNA: TGTGCCTGGACCTATTCGAACACTGAAGCTTTCTTT. Its protein product is CAWTYSNTEAFF.

Notes on this clonotype: One end of the junction is discordant with germline, which a read error may explain. The chain combines TRBV28 with TRBJ1-6, with D possibly matching TRBD1 (6 bases). There are 16 residues in the CDR3. Germline CDR1 and CDR2: MDHEN and SYDVKM. Here the CDR3 DNA reads TGTGCCAGCAGTTCACCCGGGGGCTCCTATAATCCACCCCTCCACTTT. It is translated as CASSSPGGSYNPPLHF.

On this clonotype: A much larger clonotype is one base distant, so this may be a read error. The chain carries TRBV5-4 and TRBJ2-2; no clear D. V was pared by 2 bases and J by 6 bases, with 11 bases between. The V gene's germline CDR1 is SGHNT and CDR2 YYREEE (reference sequence). The CDR3 covers 14 residues. CDR3 sequence reads: CASSLRLYAGELFF. The CDR3 DNA reads TGTGCCAGCAGCTTACGACTTTACGCCGGGGAGCTGTTTTTT.

This clonotype was recorded once. This may come from a read error, since a much larger clone is one base off. The CDR3 reads CASVLGEEYF. The CDR3 DNA follows: TGTGCCAGCGTGTTGGGGGAGGAGTACTTC. The chain is built from TRBV2 and TRBJ2-7; D is possibly TRBD2 (6 bases). V was shortened by 8 bases and J by 11 bases, with 13 bases between the two germline ends. The germline V gene has CDR1 SNHLY and CDR2 FYNNEI. This CDR3 has 10 amino acids.

Only a few counts were recorded for this clonotype. The J gene is TRBJ2-5, the V gene TRBV2; 8 nucleotides align to TRBD2. The CDR3 runs 20 residues. The V gene's germline CDR1 is SNHLY and CDR2 FYNNEI. The junction had 28 bases not matched to a gene; V was cut back by 8 bases and J by 5 bases. Here the CDR3 DNA reads TGTGCCAGCGGGAACGATGCACGACTAGCGATTAGACAGCTGGGGGAGACCCAGTACTTC. Its translation: CASGNDARLAIRQLGETQYF. The full variable domain, rest sourced from reference TRBV2 and TRBJ2-5, is EPEVTQTPSHQVTQMGQEVILRCVPISNHLYFYWYRQILGQKVEFLVSFYNNEISEKSEIFDDQFSVERPDGSNFTLKIRSTKLEDSAMYFCASGNDARLAIRQLGETQYFGPGTRLLVL.

The table lists this clonotype with many counts. The rearrangement links TRBV2 to TRBJ2-5, with D possibly being TRBD1 (5 bases). This CDR3 is built from 14 residues. V lost 1 base and J lost 5, with 11 bases in between. The germline gives CDR1 SNHLY, CDR2 FYNNEI. CDR3 nucleotides: TGTGCCAGCAGTGAAGGGGCAGGGTGGGAGACCCAGTACTTC. Amino acid sequence: CASSEGAGWETQYF.

Concerning this clonotype: Since no conserved phenylalanine or tryptophan closes the CDR3, a read error is the likely cause. The chain links TRBV25-1 to TRBJ2-5; D remains ambiguous. The CDR3 covers 11 residues. Deletions cut 2 bases from V and 2 bases from J, with 0 bases between. CDR1 and CDR2 (germline): MGHDK, SYGVNS. The CDR3 spells CASSEQETQYL. The DNA for the CDR3 is TGTGCCAGCAGTGAACAAGAGACCCAGTACTTA.

This clonotype was seen at least ten times. This sequence joins TRBV3-1 and TRBJ1-1; TRBD1 might be the D (5 bases). CDR1 is LGHDT and CDR2 is YNNKEL in the germline V gene (reference sequence). The germline V and J ends were trimmed by 4 bases and 3 bases, with 15 bases remaining between them. The CDR3 runs 15 residues. CDR3 sequence: CASSPYGAVDTEAFF. The CDR3 DNA follows: TGTGCCAGCAGCCCGTACGGGGCTGTTGACACTGAAGCTTTCTTT. The full variable domain, in which reference TRBV3-1 and TRBJ1-1 provide the parts outside the CDR3, is DTAVSQTPKYLVTQMGNDKSIKCEQNLGHDTMYWYKQDSKKFLKIMFSYNNKELIINETVPNRFSPKSPDKAHLNLHINSLELGDSAVYFCASSPYGAVDTEAFFGQGTRLTVV.

This clonotype was observed many times. The chain recombines TRBV27 with TRBJ2-1; D uncertain. The V end lost 6 bases, the J end lost 4 bases, and 10 bases lay between the germline ends. Germline CDR1 MNHEY, CDR2 SMNVEV (reference sequence). The CDR3 sequence is 13 residues long. The CDR3 region is CASSSSRYNEQFF. In DNA, the CDR3 is TGTGCCAGCAGCTCCTCAAGATACAATGAGCAGTTCTTC.

To note about this clonotype: With a much larger clone just one base away, this may be a read error. The chain joins TRBV27 to TRBJ2-7; the match to TRBD2 covers 8 bases. The CDR3 extends over 14 amino acids. From germline, CDR1 is MNHEY and CDR2 SMNVEV (reference sequence). The junction had 7 bases not matched to a gene; V was cut back by 4 bases and J by 5 bases. CDR3 nucleotides: TGTGCCAGCAGTTCGACTAGCGCTACCCACGAGCAGTACTTC. Residues: CASSSTSATHEQYF.

This chain uses TRBV27 with TRBJ2-7; D is unclear. V lost 0 bases to trimming and J lost 1 base, with 4 bases between them. This CDR3 has 13 amino acids. Germline-derived CDR1 and CDR2 are MNHEY and SMNVEV (reference sequence). The CDR3 coding sequence is TGTGCCAGCAGTTTATCCCGGTCCTACGAGCAGTACTTC. Protein: CASSLSRSYEQYF.

This clonotype was counted ten times or more. The chain has TRBV23-1 and TRBJ2-2; 8 nucleotides line up with TRBD1. TRBV23-1 qualifies as an ORF whose function is uncertain. Trimming took 1 base from V and 7 from J; bases not matched to a gene: 8. The CDR3 runs to 16 residues. Written as DNA, the CDR3 is TGCGCCAGCAGTCAATATGGACAGGGCGGGTTCGGGGAGCTGTTTTTT. Translating it yields CASSQYGQGGFGELFF.

This clonotype was seen just once. The chain uses TRBV12-3 or TRBV12-4 and TRBJ2-7; 7 bases map to TRBD2. The CDR3 length is 17 residues. V was clipped by 4 bases and J by 6 bases; unmatched bases: 18. The DNA of the CDR3 is TGTGCCAGCAGTTCATACCCTACAGCGGGGACCTACTTCGAGCAGTACTTC. The encoded protein is CASSSYPTAGTYFEQYF.

This clonotype was seen ten or more times. CDR3 sequence: CASSPPGLAGGSIQYF. The DNA for the CDR3 is TGTGCCAGCAGCCCCCCGGGACTAGCGGGAGGAAGCATTCAGTACTTC. This chain links TRBV7-2 with TRBJ2-4, with TRBD2 matching over 15 bases. With 5 bases clipped from V and 9 bases from J, the junction kept 8 bases outside the gene matches. Germline loops: CDR1 SGHTA, CDR2 FQGNSA. The CDR3 runs 16 residues.

Turning to this clonotype: A read error may be the cause here, since a much bigger clone is one base away. The V call is TRBV20-1, the J call TRBJ2-7; D not resolved. This CDR3 spans 13 amino acids. In germline, CDR1 is DFQATT, CDR2 SNEGSKA (reference sequence). The CDR3 DNA reads TGCAGTGCTAGAGTTATCGACGGCTACGAGCGGTACTTC. Protein product: CSARVIDGYERYF.

Of note for this clonotype: A read error is likely here: a far larger clone is one base away. The rearrangement links TRBV11-2 to TRBJ2-1, with D unresolved. Germline CDR1 is SGHAT and CDR2 is FQNNGV. The CDR3 spans 11 residues. CDR3 bases: TGTGCCAGCAGCTTAGGGGTTGAGCAGCTCTTC. This codes for CASSLGVEQLF.

On this clonotype: A much larger clonotype is one base distant, so this may be a read error. The rearrangement joins TRBV19 to TRBJ2-7, with D unresolved. Germline V gene lookup returns CDR1 LNHDA and CDR2 SQIVND (reference sequence). The CDR3 spans 16 residues. CDR3 in DNA: TGTACCAGTAGCCCAATGGGTTATGTAGGGACCTACGAGCAGTACTTC. Its translation: CTSSPMGYVGTYEQYF.

There are many counts of this clonotype. The V gene is TRBV7-8, the J gene TRBJ1-5; D gene unclear. Trimming took off 2 bases at V and 3 bases at J, with 8 bases between the two ends. Germline CDR1 reads SGHVS; CDR2 reads FQNEAQ. CDR3 size: 14 residues. CDR3 DNA sequence: TGTGCCAGCAGCTTACTAGGGAACAATCAGCCCCAGCATTTT. This gives the protein CASSLLGNNQPQHF.

Many counts were recorded for this clonotype. The rearrangement uses TRBV28 and TRBJ2-7, with 10 nucleotides matching TRBD2. The CDR3 is 15 amino acids. Germline CDR1 is MDHEN and CDR2 is SYDVKM. J gave up 6 bases and V 5 bases, and 10 bases lay outside the gene matches. The DNA for the CDR3 is TGTGCCAGCAGTCCGGGGACTAGCGTCTTCCCCGAGCAGTACTTC. Its protein is CASSPGTSVFPEQYF.